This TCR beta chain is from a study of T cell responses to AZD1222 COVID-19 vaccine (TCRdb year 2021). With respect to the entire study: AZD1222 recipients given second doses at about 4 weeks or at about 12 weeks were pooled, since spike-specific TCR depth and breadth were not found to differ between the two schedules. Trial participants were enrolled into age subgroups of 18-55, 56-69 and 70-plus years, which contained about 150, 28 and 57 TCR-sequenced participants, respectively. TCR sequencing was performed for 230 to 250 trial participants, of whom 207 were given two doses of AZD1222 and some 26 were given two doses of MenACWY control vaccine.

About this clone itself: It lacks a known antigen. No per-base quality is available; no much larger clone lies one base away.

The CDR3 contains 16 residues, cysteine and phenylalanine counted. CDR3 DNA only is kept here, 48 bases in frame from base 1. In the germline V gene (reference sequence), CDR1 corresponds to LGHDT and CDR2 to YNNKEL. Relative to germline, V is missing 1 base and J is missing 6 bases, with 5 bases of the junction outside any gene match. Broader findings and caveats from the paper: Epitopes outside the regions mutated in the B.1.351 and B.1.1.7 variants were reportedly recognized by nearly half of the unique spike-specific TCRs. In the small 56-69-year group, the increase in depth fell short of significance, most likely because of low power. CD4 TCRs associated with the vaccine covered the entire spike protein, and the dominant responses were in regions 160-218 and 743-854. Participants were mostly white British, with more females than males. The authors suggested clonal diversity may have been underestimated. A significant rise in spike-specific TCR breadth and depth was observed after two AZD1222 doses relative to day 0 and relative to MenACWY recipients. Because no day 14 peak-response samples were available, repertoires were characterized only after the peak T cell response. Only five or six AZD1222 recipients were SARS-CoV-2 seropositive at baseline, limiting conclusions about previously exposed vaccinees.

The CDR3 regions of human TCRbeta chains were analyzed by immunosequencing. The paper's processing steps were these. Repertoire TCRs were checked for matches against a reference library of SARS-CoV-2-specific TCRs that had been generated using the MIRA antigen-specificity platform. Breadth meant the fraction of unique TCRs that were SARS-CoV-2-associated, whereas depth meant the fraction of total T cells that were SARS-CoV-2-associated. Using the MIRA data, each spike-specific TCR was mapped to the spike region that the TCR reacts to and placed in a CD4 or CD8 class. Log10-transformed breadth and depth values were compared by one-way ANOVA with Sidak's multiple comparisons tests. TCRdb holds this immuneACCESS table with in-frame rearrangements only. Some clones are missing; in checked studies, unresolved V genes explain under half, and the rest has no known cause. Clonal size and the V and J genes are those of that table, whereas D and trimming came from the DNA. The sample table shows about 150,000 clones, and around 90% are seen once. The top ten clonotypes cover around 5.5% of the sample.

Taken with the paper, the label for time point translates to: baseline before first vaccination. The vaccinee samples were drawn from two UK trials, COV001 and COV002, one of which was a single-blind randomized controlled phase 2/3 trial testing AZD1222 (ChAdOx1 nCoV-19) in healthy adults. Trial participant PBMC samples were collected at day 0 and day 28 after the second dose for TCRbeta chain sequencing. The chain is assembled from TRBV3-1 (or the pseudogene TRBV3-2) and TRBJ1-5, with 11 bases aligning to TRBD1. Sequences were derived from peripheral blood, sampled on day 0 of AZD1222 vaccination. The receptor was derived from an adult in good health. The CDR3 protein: CASSQGTGGFLQPQHF. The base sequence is TGTGCCAGCAGCCAAGGGACAGGGGGCTTTCTTCAGCCCCAGCATTTT.